This passage covers 21 T cell receptor beta chains from one sample sequenced in a study of shared clonotypes between healthy human individuals. Only in-frame clones appear in the TCRdb table, and some are missing; sequencing was by immunoSEQ multiplex PCR. The profile shows around 370,000 clones, 96% of them singletons. Material for sequencing was memory CD8+ T cells sorted from blood. Subset denoted: CD45RO+ cells pooled with CCR7-negative TemRA cells. Receptors originate from a man under 40 in good health.

The genes are TRBV5-4 and TRBJ2-2, with 7 nucleotides matching TRBD2. Germline V CDR1 and CDR2: SGHNT, YYREEE (reference sequence). J lost 6 bases, V lost 4 bases, and 9 bases had no gene match. This CDR3 is 15 amino acids long. Written as DNA, the CDR3 is TGTGCCAGCAGCCCGCGACTAGCCGAGCCCGGGGAGCTGTTTTTT. This encodes CASSPRLAEPGELFF.

In its sample, this clone was seen a few times. The CDR3 reads CASSTSQGLYGYTF. In DNA form, the CDR3 reads TGTGCCAGTAGTACGTCACAGGGGCTCTATGGCTACACCTTC. The V and J genes are TRBV19 and TRBJ1-2; 7 positions agree with TRBD1. Germline V gene sequence: CDR1 LNHDA, CDR2 SQIVND (reference sequence). V trimming: 4 bases; J trimming: 4 bases; junction bases outside the gene matches: 6. The CDR3 is made up of 14 amino acids.

The gene calls are TRBV25-1 and TRBJ2-7; no definite D call. The CDR3 spans 11 residues. The germline V gene has CDR1 MGHDK and CDR2 SYGVNS. V shed 2 bases and J shed 7 bases, with 6 bases lying between them. CDR3 residues: CASSEHGEQYF. CDR3 in DNA: TGTGCCAGCAGTGAACACGGGGAGCAGTACTTC.

V is TRBV7-9 and J is TRBJ1-1; D might be TRBD1 (5 bases). V lost 7 bases and J lost 2, with 17 bases in between. The CDR3 runs 15 residues. Germline CDR1 SEHNR, CDR2 FQNEAQ (reference sequence). The CDR3 DNA reads as TGTGCCAGCATTACGCCGGGGGAGGGAAACACTGAAGCTTTCTTT. Its translation is CASITPGEGNTEAFF.

The chain's CDR3 is CASSSRPGLAGVISYEQYF. The DNA of the CDR3 is TGTGCCAGCAGCTCCAGACCGGGACTAGCGGGAGTGATCTCCTACGAGCAGTACTTC. The V gene is TRBV7-2, the J gene TRBJ2-7; 14 bases agree with TRBD2. CDR3 length: 19 amino acids. V shed 4 bases and J 0 bases; nucleotides not matched to a gene: 11. Germline V gene lookup returns CDR1 SGHTA and CDR2 FQGNSA.

This chain uses TRBV2 with TRBJ2-2; D tentatively fits TRBD1 or TRBD2 (5 bases each). The germline CDR1 and CDR2 sequences are SNHLY and FYNNEI. The V end lost 6 bases, the J end lost 1 base, and 9 bases lay between the germline ends. There are 14 residues in the CDR3. The CDR3 spells CASRGDGNTGELFF. The CDR3 DNA reads as TGTGCCAGCAGGGGGGACGGGAACACCGGGGAGCTGTTTTTT.

The V gene is TRBV28, the J gene TRBJ2-2; no clear D gene. CDR1 is MDHEN and CDR2 is SYDVKM in the germline V gene. V lost 4 bases, J lost 0 bases, and 9 bases lay in between. The CDR3 covers 15 residues. This chain's CDR3 is CASSSVKANTGELFF. As DNA, the CDR3 is TGTGCCAGCAGTTCCGTTAAAGCGAACACCGGGGAGCTGTTTTTT.

Only one count was recorded for this clone. This chain connects TRBV27 to TRBJ1-5; 9 bases line up with TRBD1. This CDR3 has 15 residues. CDR1 is MNHEY and CDR2 is SMNVEV in the germline V gene (reference sequence). V shed 4 bases and J 1 base; nucleotides not matched to a gene: 2. The CDR3 sequence: CASSSGTGSNQPQHF. DNA of the CDR3: TGTGCCAGCAGTTCAGGGACAGGGAGCAATCAGCCCCAGCATTTT.

This clone was recorded once. The J gene is TRBJ1-5, the V gene TRBV10-3, with 7 bases fitting TRBD1. This CDR3 is built from 14 residues. CDR1 is ENHRY and CDR2 is SYGVKD in the germline V gene. The junction had 5 bases not matched to a gene; V was cut back by 6 bases and J by 3 bases. In DNA, the CDR3 is TGTGCCATCAGAAACGACAGGGCCAATCAGCCCCAGCATTTT. Its protein is CAIRNDRANQPQHF.

The chain has TRBV29-1 and TRBJ1-2; the match to TRBD1 covers 7 bases. This CDR3 comprises 13 residues. CDR1 is SQVTM, CDR2 ANQGSEA, per germline. The J segment lost 8 bases and the V segment lost 7 bases, leaving 13 bases of the junction unmatched. The CDR3, as DNA: TGCAGCGCATCTAGGCAGGGGGGGTACGGCTACACCTTC. Translated: CSASRQGGYGYTF. Filled out from reference TRBV29-1 and TRBJ1-2, the complete variable domain reads SAVISQKPSRDICQRGTSLTIQCQVDSQVTMMFWYRQQPGQSLTLIATANQGSEATYESGFVIDKFPISRPNLTFSTLTVSNMSPEDSSIYLCSASRQGGYGYTFGSGTRLTVV.

The chain couples TRBV7-8 to TRBJ2-5; 7 nucleotides agree with TRBD2. V shed 3 bases, J shed 2 bases, and the junction held 9 bases outside the gene matches. Germline CDR1 reads SGHVS; CDR2 reads FQNEAQ. This CDR3 has 16 amino acids. The CDR3 bases are TGTGCCAGCAGCTTGATGGGAGGTAGCGGGCAAGAGACCCAGTACTTC. Amino acids: CASSLMGGSGQETQYF.

The rearrangement uses TRBV30 and TRBJ2-2; D unclear. CDR3 length equals 16 residues. Germline values: CDR1 GTSNPN, CDR2 SVGIG (reference sequence). The V and J ends lost 2 bases and 5 bases respectively, with 18 bases between them. CDR3 protein: CAWSPRASLETGELFF. CDR3 DNA: TGTGCCTGGAGTCCACGGGCTAGTCTTGAGACCGGGGAGCTGTTTTTT.

The chain links TRBV7-2 to TRBJ2-2, with a weak D call TRBD2 (5 bases). The CDR3 totals 15 residues. In germline, CDR1 is SGHTA, CDR2 FQGNSA. V dropped 1 base and J dropped 0 bases, with 6 bases sitting between them. The CDR3 protein is CASSLVGANTGELFF. The CDR3 nucleotides read TGTGCCAGCAGCTTAGTGGGAGCGAACACCGGGGAGCTGTTTTTT.

The J gene is TRBJ2-3, the V gene TRBV2; maybe TRBD2 (5 bases). Germline-derived CDR1 and CDR2 are SNHLY and FYNNEI. The CDR3 extends over 14 amino acids. Trimming left V 3 bases short and J 6 bases short, with 13 bases between. The CDR3 DNA reads as TGTGCCAGCAGTGAGAGACAACGGGGTGATACGCAGTATTTT. Amino acid sequence: CASSERQRGDTQYF.

V gene TRBV2 combines with J gene TRBJ2-7; TRBD2 matches at 8 bases. Germline V lookup: CDR1 SNHLY, CDR2 FYNNEI. The CDR3 contains 14 residues. With 4 bases clipped from V and 3 bases from J, the junction kept 5 bases outside the gene matches. The CDR3 region is CASSVYGGDYEQYF. The CDR3 bases are TGTGCCAGCAGTGTGTACGGGGGGGACTACGAGCAGTACTTC.

The rearrangement joins TRBV28 to TRBJ2-3; no firm D call. The V gene's germline CDR1 is MDHEN and CDR2 SYDVKM. Trimming took 1 base from V and 3 from J, leaving 11 bases between them. The CDR3 extends over 15 amino acids. CDR3 DNA sequence: TGTGCCAGCAGTTTATTAGGTCAGTCGACAGATACGCAGTATTTT. This sequence encodes CASSLLGQSTDTQYF.

The J gene is TRBJ1-2, the V gene TRBV14; D is uncertain. Germline V lookup: CDR1 SGHDN, CDR2 FVKESK. This CDR3 region has 14 residues. V gave up 1 base and J gave up 4 bases, with 10 bases separating them. For the CDR3, the DNA is TGTGCCAGCAGCCAAGTTGGGGTCGGCTATGGCTACACCTTC. This gives the protein CASSQVGVGYGYTF.

V usage is TRBV4-1 and J usage is TRBJ2-1; D not resolved. In germline, CDR1 is MGHRA, CDR2 YSYEKL. Trimming removed 1 base at V and 9 bases at J, with 7 bases between. This CDR3 is built from 12 residues. CDR3 sequence: CASSQGPTEQFF. CDR3 in DNA: TGCGCCAGCAGCCAAGGGCCAACTGAGCAGTTCTTC.

The chain has TRBV28 and TRBJ2-5; D gene unclear. Germline-derived CDR1 and CDR2 are MDHEN and SYDVKM. This CDR3 has 11 amino acids. V was cut by 7 bases and J by 5 bases, with 8 bases left in between. The CDR3 nucleotides are TGTGCCAGCACCAGAAGGGAGACCCAGTACTTC. Protein sequence: CASTRRETQYF.

The chain couples TRBV27 to TRBJ2-7; TRBD2 aligns across 11 bases. After removal of 5 bases from V and 0 bases from J, the junction contained 3 bases not matched to a gene. Germline values: CDR1 MNHEY, CDR2 SMNVEV (reference sequence). The CDR3 loop spans 15 amino acids. The chain's CDR3 is CASSLLAGASYEQYF. The CDR3 DNA follows: TGTGCCAGCAGTCTACTAGCGGGAGCCTCCTACGAGCAGTACTTC.

In this sample, this clone turned up once. The chain combines TRBV13 with TRBJ2-3; 8 nucleotides agree with TRBD2. V was pared by 8 bases and J by 6 bases, with 19 bases of the junction left unmatched. Germline loops: CDR1 PRHDT, CDR2 FYEKMQ (reference sequence). This CDR3 spans 17 amino acids. The CDR3 nucleotides read TGTGCCAGCCGGCAGGGGTACGGGAGGGCTTTTTTGGATACGCAGTATTTT. Translation gives CASRQGYGRAFLDTQYF.